A selection of T cell receptor beta chains follows, all from one sample in a study of cytotoxic CD8 clonotypes in ibrutinib-treated CLL. Clones were sequenced by immunoSEQ multiplex PCR, and TCRdb holds only the in-frame ones, with some missing. In the table there are under 150,000 clones, more than 85% of which are singletons. The specimen comprised PBMCs, sampled after 12 months of ibrutinib treatment. The receptor source for this set is a human donor with chronic lymphocytic leukemia. CDR3s include the opening cysteine and the closing phenylalanine or tryptophan. The D gene is left open where the match is weak. Some rows mark clone size as missing; the rest say once, few, many or name a class of expanded clone.

V	J	size	length	D	CDR3	DNA
TRBV5-5	TRBJ1-1	.	14	.	CASSLQGTRTEAFF	TGTGCCAGCAGCTTGCAGGGCACGAGAACTGAAGCTTTCTTT
TRBV11-2	TRBJ1-3	once	19	.	CASSSGVLDGRNRGNTIYF	TGTGCCAGCAGCTCTGGGGTCCTGGACGGCCGAAATCGAGGAAACACCATATATTTT
TRBV19	TRBJ1-4	.	16	.	CASSIFGAATNEKLFF	TGTGCCAGTAGTATATTCGGGGCAGCAACTAATGAAAAACTGTTTTTT
TRBV27	TRBJ2-2	.	17	TRBD1	CASSRMGQGTNTGELFF	TGTGCCAGCAGCCGAATGGGACAGGGGACGAACACCGGGGAGCTGTTTTTT
TRBV28	TRBJ2-7	few	14	.	CASRPTGTSYEQYF	TGTGCCAGCAGACCTACAGGAACCTCCTACGAGCAGTACTTC
TRBV18	TRBJ2-7	.	15	TRBD1	CASSPKTGASYEQYF	TGTGCCAGCTCACCTAAAACAGGGGCCTCCTACGAGCAGTACTTC
TRBV14	TRBJ2-6	.	14	.	CASSQDSGANVLTF	TGTGCCAGCAGCCAAGACTCTGGGGCCAACGTCCTGACTTTC
TRBV12-5	TRBJ2-2	.	16	.	CASGLTEPPNTGELFF	TGTGCTAGTGGTTTGACGGAACCCCCAAACACCGGGGAGCTGTTTTTT
TRBV5-1	TRBJ2-3	.	13	.	CASSLDLTDTQYF	TGCGCCAGCAGCTTGGACCTCACAGATACGCAGTATTTT
TRBV20-1	TRBJ2-5	.	11	.	CSAKQKETQYF	TGCAGTGCTAAACAGAAAGAGACCCAGTACTTC
TRBV7-9	TRBJ2-7	.	12	.	CASSGTLYEQYF	TGTGCCAGCAGCGGGACTCTGTACGAGCAGTACTTC
TRBV10-3	TRBJ2-3	.	11	.	CAIRSTDTQYF	TGTGCCATCAGGAGCACAGATACGCAGTATTTT
TRBV27	TRBJ2-7	.	13	.	CASGGGYLIEQYF	TGTGCCAGCGGGGGGGGCTACCTCATCGAGCAGTACTTC
TRBV9	TRBJ2-1	.	15	.	CASSVGTNPSNEQFF	TGTGCCAGCAGCGTAGGCACTAACCCCTCAAATGAGCAGTTCTTC
TRBV7-3	TRBJ2-3	.	14	TRBD1	CASSRGQATDTQYF	TGTGCCAGCAGCCGTGGACAGGCCACAGATACGCAGTATTTT
TRBV2	TRBJ2-1	.	18	TRBD2	CASIRAARGTGGPNEQFF	TGTGCCAGCATTCGAGCCGCCAGGGGCACGGGAGGGCCAAATGAGCAGTTCTTC
TRBV5-4	TRBJ2-3	.	15	.	CASSWGGTRTDTQYF	TGTGCCAGCAGCTGGGGGGGGACACGCACAGATACGCAGTATTTT
TRBV7-6	TRBJ1-2	few	14	TRBD1	CASRGRGGNYGYTF	TGTGCCAGCCGAGGCAGGGGGGGAAACTATGGCTACACCTTC
TRBV7-6	TRBJ2-7	.	15	.	CASSLWTGEGNEQYF	TGTGCCAGCAGCTTATGGACGGGAGAGGGTAACGAGCAGTACTTC
TRBV5-4	TRBJ2-4	.	14	.	CASSLGSGQNIQYF	TGTGCCAGCAGCTTGGGGAGTGGGCAAAACATTCAGTACTTC
TRBV25-1	TRBJ2-6	.	17	.	CASSPDPKDSGANVLTF	TGTGCCAGCAGCCCGGACCCCAAGGACTCTGGGGCCAACGTCCTGACTTTC
TRBV7-6	TRBJ1-1	.	12	.	CASSAGTPEAFF	TGTGCCAGCAGCGCCGGGACACCTGAAGCTTTCTTT
TRBV19	TRBJ2-1	.	17	TRBD1	CASTPRGRDRVLNEQFF	TGTGCCAGTACCCCAAGGGGCCGGGACAGAGTACTTAATGAGCAGTTCTTC
TRBV5-4	TRBJ2-2	.	15	.	CASSLQGGPTGELFF	TGTGCCAGCAGCTTGCAAGGGGGACCCACCGGGGAGCTGTTTTTT
TRBV28	TRBJ1-5	.	16	.	CASSLPYRPPRGVQHF	TGTGCCAGCAGTTTACCCTACAGGCCCCCTAGGGGAGTCCAGCATTTT
TRBV28	TRBJ1-2	.	14	TRBD1	CASSLRDRSYGYTF	TGTGCCAGCAGTTTGCGGGACAGGAGCTATGGCTACACCTTC
TRBV19	TRBJ2-1	.	11	.	CASSIDRKQFF	TGTGCCAGTAGTATCGACAGGAAGCAGTTCTTC
TRBV5-6	TRBJ1-1	.	13	.	CASSAWTDTEAFF	TGTGCCAGCAGCGCATGGACAGACACTGAAGCTTTCTTT
TRBV4-3	TRBJ2-3	.	15	.	CASSPLWWSTDTQYF	TGCGCCAGCAGCCCCTTGTGGTGGAGCACAGATACGCAGTATTTT
TRBV5-4	TRBJ2-3	.	16	.	CASSFSSGSFTDTQYF	TGTGCCAGCAGCTTCTCCAGCGGGTCCTTCACAGATACGCAGTATTTT
TRBV19	TRBJ1-1	few	15	TRBD1	CASSKPGQLYTEAFF	TGTGCCAGTAGTAAGCCGGGACAGTTGTACACTGAAGCTTTCTTT
TRBV7-2	TRBJ2-5	.	16	TRBD1	CASSLGTGRWQETQYF	TGTGCCAGCAGCCTCGGGACAGGGCGTTGGCAAGAGACCCAGTACTTC
TRBV4-1	TRBJ2-1	.	15	TRBD2	CASSWGLAGVGEQFF	TGCGCCAGCAGCTGGGGACTAGCGGGAGTGGGTGAGCAGTTCTTC
TRBV5-8	TRBJ1-4	.	18	.	CASSLEIGWGGVGEKLFF	TGTGCCAGCAGCTTGGAAATAGGATGGGGCGGCGTAGGTGAAAAACTGTTTTTT
TRBV2	TRBJ2-7	.	15	.	CASSGRDTGPYEQYF	TGTGCCAGCAGTGGACGAGACACCGGACCCTACGAGCAGTACTTC
TRBV5-1	TRBJ2-1	.	15	.	CASSLEVTPIYEQFF	TGCGCCAGCAGCTTGGAAGTGACCCCTATTTATGAGCAGTTCTTC
TRBV6-5	TRBJ1-4	.	15	.	CASSLSDATNEKLFF	TGTGCCAGCAGTTTGTCAGACGCAACTAATGAAAAACTGTTTTTT
TRBV7-9	TRBJ2-5	.	16	.	CASSLPTRGGKETQYF	TGTGCCAGCAGCTTGCCGACTAGGGGCGGAAAAGAGACCCAGTACTTC
TRBV6-5	TRBJ2-1	.	15	TRBD2	CASSFLAGDVNEQFF	TGTGCCAGCAGTTTTCTAGCGGGAGATGTCAATGAGCAGTTCTTC
TRBV13	TRBJ2-7	.	15	TRBD1	CASSLPGTGVREQYF	TGTGCCAGCAGCCTGCCCGGGACAGGTGTACGCGAGCAGTACTTC
TRBV11-2	TRBJ2-7	.	15	.	CASSLEVQSSYEQYF	TGTGCCAGCAGCTTAGAGGTACAGAGCTCCTACGAGCAGTACTTC